These 26 T cell receptor beta chains came from one sample sequenced in a study of human T cells and chemical hapten exposure. Time point of the sample: patch test 1, 2 weeks after DPC sensitization. Noted treatment: therapeutic diphenylcyclopropenone sensitization with weekly scalp DPC. TCRdb reprocessed the RACE reads via MiXCR and lists one record per CDR3 protein. The sample includes over 45,000 distinct CDR3 sequences, 7% to 10% seen only once; the top ten take about 14%. Source: whole blood, taken in connection with sensitization to the hapten diphenylcyclopropenone (DPC). The receptors were sampled from a woman in her thirties or forties with alopecia areata. Some clones in this sample may be carry-over from other donors' samples.

This clonotype was counted at least ten times. The chain links TRBV5-1 to TRBJ2-3, with 8 positions matching TRBD1. Germline V CDR1 and CDR2: SGHRS, YFSETQ. CDR3 length equals 14 residues. V gave up 3 bases and J gave up 3 bases; unmatched junction bases: 3. CDR3: CASSSGQGTDTQYF. The CDR3 nucleotides are TGCGCCAGCAGCTCTGGACAGGGAACAGATACGCAGTATTTT.

This sequence joins TRBV18 and TRBJ1-5; 12 nucleotides line up with TRBD1. CDR3 length: 15 residues. Germline-derived CDR1 and CDR2 are KGHSH and LQKENI. The V segment lost 2 bases and the J segment 7 bases; nucleotides outside the gene matches: 3. The CDR3 coding sequence is TGTGCCAGCTCACCAGGGACAGGGGGCGGACAGCCCCAGCATTTT. This encodes CASSPGTGGGQPQHF.

This clonotype occurred a few times. The chain links TRBV2 to TRBJ1-3; no definite D call. Germline CDR1 is SNHLY and CDR2 is FYNNEI. The CDR3 contains 14 residues. The V and J ends lost 6 bases and 0 bases respectively, with 9 bases between them. CDR3 residues: CASRETSSGNTIYF. The CDR3 bases are TGTGCCAGCAGGGAAACAAGCTCTGGAAACACCATATATTTT.

This clonotype was seen repeatedly, ten times or more. The rearrangement joins TRBV18 to TRBJ1-1; no definite D call. The V end lost 8 bases, the J end lost 1 base, and 11 bases lay between the germline ends. Germline V gives CDR1 KGHSH, CDR2 LQKENI. The CDR3 extends over 13 amino acids. CDR3 in amino acids: CASADDENTEAFF. In DNA form, the CDR3 reads TGTGCCAGCGCAGACGATGAGAACACTGAAGCTTTCTTT.

V usage is TRBV7-3 and J usage is TRBJ1-2; D remains unclear. V lost 6 bases and J lost 4, with 12 bases in between. The CDR3 sequence is 13 residues long. Per the germline V gene, CDR1 is SGHTA and CDR2 is FQGTGA. The CDR3 sequence is CASSPGPGYGYTF. The CDR3 region has the DNA TGTGCCAGCAGTCCCGGACCGGGCTATGGCTACACCTTC.

The genes are TRBV15 and TRBJ2-3, with 9 bases identical to TRBD2. J gave up 4 bases and V 5 bases, and 4 bases lay outside the gene matches. The CDR3 is 14 residues long. CDR1 is LNHNV and CDR2 is YYDKDF in the germline V gene (reference sequence). CDR3 DNA sequence: TGTGCCACCAGCGGCGGGGGGGCCCCAGATACGCAGTATTTT. Amino acid sequence: CATSGGGAPDTQYF.

This clonotype was picked up many times. The CDR3 DNA reads TGTGCCAGCAGCGCTTTACAGGGGGGTCTCGGAAACACCATATATTTT. This sequence encodes CASSALQGGLGNTIYF. The V gene is TRBV9, the J gene TRBJ1-3, with 8 bases lining up with TRBD1. The germline CDR1 and CDR2 sequences are SGDLS and YYNGEE. Trimming cost V 3 bases and J 4 bases; bases outside gene matches: 9. This CDR3 spans 16 amino acids.

Notes on this clonotype: This may come from a read error, since a much larger clone is one base off. The chain links TRBV6-4 to TRBJ2-3; 7 positions agree with TRBD1. This CDR3 is 12 amino acids long. Germline V gene data show CDR1 as MRHNA and CDR2 as SNTAGT. For the CDR3, the DNA is TGTGTCAGCAGTGACAGGGAAGATACGCAGTATTTT. Amino acid sequence: CVSSDREDTQYF.

This clonotype has at least ten counts. V gene TRBV9 combines with J gene TRBJ2-1; D unclear. The CDR3 loop spans 15 amino acids. CDR1 and CDR2 from the germline V gene are SGDLS and YYNGEE. V lost 0 bases and J lost 1, with 8 bases in between. Written as DNA, the CDR3 is TGTGCCAGCAGCGTAGCTCTGGGTTCCTACAATGAGCAGTTCTTC. Translation: CASSVALGSYNEQFF.

In its sample, this clonotype was seen a few times. This chain uses TRBV2 with TRBJ1-4; D uncertain. V was cut by 8 bases and J by 0 bases, with 4 bases left in between. Germline V gives CDR1 SNHLY, CDR2 FYNNEI. This CDR3 has 12 residues. CDR3 bases: TGTGCCAGCGGGGCAACTAATGAAAAACTGTTTTTT. It translates to CASGATNEKLFF.

This clonotype has more than one count but fewer than ten. The chain is built from TRBV4-2 and TRBJ2-2, with D perhaps matching TRBD2 (5 bases). Germline values: CDR1 LGHNA, CDR2 YNFKEQ. Trimming left V 4 bases short and J 3 bases short, with 9 bases between. The CDR3 sequence is 14 residues long. The CDR3 DNA follows: TGTGCCAGCAGCCTGCCGAGGGACACCGGGGAGCTGTTTTTT. Translating it yields CASSLPRDTGELFF.

At least ten counts were recorded for this clonotype. At one end, the junction sequence differs from germline, possibly due to a read error. As DNA, the CDR3 is TGTGCCAGCAGTTACCCCGAGGGGCTTTCAGCTAACTTC. It specifies CASSYPEGLSANF. This chain uses TRBV6-6 with TRBJ2-5; D may correspond to TRBD1 or TRBD2 (5 bases each). Germline V CDR1 and CDR2: MNHNY, SVGAGI (reference sequence). The CDR3 has 13 amino acids.

This clonotype was recorded many times. The genes are TRBV6-6 and TRBJ1-1; unclear D gene. The germline CDR1 and CDR2 sequences are MNHNY and SVGAGI (reference sequence). The CDR3 length is 14 residues. The germline V and J ends were trimmed by 6 bases and 1 base, with 12 bases remaining between them. In DNA form, the CDR3 reads TGTGCCAGCAGCTCACATCACGGGAACACTGAAGCTTTCTTT. Protein: CASSSHHGNTEAFF.

The gene calls are TRBV23-1 and TRBJ2-4; 7 nucleotides line up with TRBD1. TRBV23-1 is placed among ORFs of uncertain function. The CDR3 covers 12 residues. Germline trimming cut 5 bases from V and 8 bases from J; bases unmatched to any gene: 3. CDR3 sequence: CASSSGGHIQYF. CDR3 in DNA: TGCGCCAGCAGTTCAGGGGGACACATTCAGTACTTC.

The CDR3 DNA reads TGTGCCAGCAGCCAAGTTCGGGCCGGGGAGCTGTTTTTT. As protein: CASSQVRAGELFF. The V gene is TRBV14, the J gene TRBJ2-2; the D is unclear. Germline V gene data show CDR1 as SGHDN and CDR2 as FVKESK. The CDR3 totals 13 residues. The V and J ends lost 1 base and 6 bases respectively, with 6 bases between them.

The rearrangement uses TRBV10-3 and TRBJ2-1; D gene uncertain. The CDR3 has 12 residues. Trimming cost V 4 bases and J 6 bases, with 7 bases left between them. CDR1 ENHRY and CDR2 SYGVKD come from the germline V gene. The CDR3 region has the DNA TGTGCCATCAGTGTGCCGGGCAATGAGCAGTTCTTC. Translating gives CAISVPGNEQFF.

This clonotype turned up a few times. The CDR3 reads CAWSPGLAGPYEQYF. As DNA, the CDR3 is TGTGCCTGGAGTCCCGGCTTAGCGGGGCCCTACGAGCAGTACTTC. The V gene is TRBV30, the J gene TRBJ2-7; 8 nucleotides align to TRBD2. Germline CDR1 and CDR2: GTSNPN and SVGIG (reference sequence). J was trimmed by 2 bases and V by 2 bases; bases with no gene match: 8. The CDR3 contains 15 residues.

This clonotype has more than one count but fewer than ten. The V gene is TRBV9, the J gene TRBJ2-7, with a weak D call TRBD2 (6 bases). Looked up from germline, CDR1 is SGDLS and CDR2 is YYNGEE. The CDR3 sequence is 15 residues long. Trimming stripped 6 bases from V and 0 bases from J, with 16 bases between. CDR3 DNA sequence: TGTGCCAGCACCCCCCTCGGAGGGGACTCCTACGAGCAGTACTTC. It specifies CASTPLGGDSYEQYF.

In its sample, this clonotype was seen many times. The rearrangement links TRBV20-1 to TRBJ1-2, with 7 bases that match TRBD1. CDR3 length: 16 amino acids. Trimming cost V 0 bases and J 5 bases; bases outside gene matches: 12. The germline CDR1 and CDR2 sequences are DFQATT and SNEGSKA (reference sequence). The CDR3 nucleotides are TGCAGTGCTAGAGATCCCCTAAGACAGGGACTGTATGGCTACACCTTC. This encodes CSARDPLRQGLYGYTF.

In its sample, this clonotype was seen many times. This chain uses TRBV7-6 with TRBJ1-6; 8 bases match TRBD1. The CDR3 spans 16 residues. V trimming: 1 base; J trimming: 7 bases; junction bases outside the gene matches: 6. Germline V gene lookup returns CDR1 SGHVS and CDR2 FNYEAQ. CDR3 residues: CASSLDTGQGNSPLHF. CDR3 DNA sequence: TGTGCCAGCAGCTTAGATACCGGACAGGGCAATTCACCCCTCCACTTT.

This clonotype was observed a handful of times. J is TRBJ2-7 and V is TRBV20-1; D remains ambiguous. V shed 8 bases and J shed 1 base, with 15 bases lying between them. The CDR3 sequence is 13 residues long. CDR1 DFQATT and CDR2 SNEGSKA come from the germline V gene (reference sequence). CDR3 residues: CSNEQSPSYEQYF. In DNA, the CDR3 is TGCAGTAATGAGCAGTCCCCTTCCTACGAGCAGTACTTC.

This clonotype has at least ten counts. The V call is TRBV20-1, the J call TRBJ2-5; TRBD2 agrees at 10 bases. Germline V CDR1 and CDR2: DFQATT, SNEGSKA (reference sequence). The trim removed 1 base at V and 4 bases at J, leaving 9 bases unmatched. The CDR3 contains 16 residues. The CDR3 nucleotides are TGCAGTGCTAGAGGGGCTAGCGGGGGCGATGGAGAGACCCAGTACTTC. Translating gives CSARGASGGDGETQYF.

The sample holds a few counts of this clonotype. The chain carries TRBV12-3 or TRBV12-4 and TRBJ1-1; no firm D call. Trimming removed 3 bases from V and 5 bases from J, with 10 bases in between. This CDR3 is 13 amino acids long. The CDR3 DNA is TGTGCCAGCAGTTTTTCGTCCGGGACTGAAGCTTTCTTT. This sequence encodes CASSFSSGTEAFF.

There are a few counts of this clonotype. The chain employs TRBV7-9 and TRBJ1-2; D is undetermined. CDR1 is SEHNR and CDR2 is FQNEAQ in the germline V gene (reference sequence). V gave up 1 base and J gave up 8 bases, with 11 bases separating them. CDR3 size: 13 residues. CDR3 protein: CASSLGDSRGYTF. The CDR3 nucleotides are TGTGCCAGCAGCTTAGGCGACTCAAGGGGCTACACCTTC. Drawing the rest from reference TRBV7-9 and TRBJ1-2, the complete variable domain is DTGVSQNPRHKITKRGQNVTFRCDPISEHNRLYWYRQTLGQGPEFLTYFQNEAQLEKSRLLSDRFSAERPKGSFSTLEIQRTEQGDSAMYLCASSLGDSRGYTFGSGTRLTVV.

This clonotype was counted a few times. The V gene is TRBV29-1, the J gene TRBJ1-2; D is possibly TRBD1 (5 bases). The CDR3 sequence is 12 residues long. Trimming left V 3 bases short and J 3 bases short, with 8 bases between. Germline CDR1 SQVTM, CDR2 ANQGSEA. This CDR3 is CSVEGVDYGYTF. In nucleotides, the CDR3 is TGCAGCGTTGAGGGGGTAGACTATGGCTACACCTTC.

This clonotype was counted many times. The chain employs TRBV7-8 and TRBJ1-1, with D possibly being TRBD1 (5 bases). Germline V gene lookup returns CDR1 SGHVS and CDR2 FQNEAQ. The CDR3 extends over 12 amino acids. The germline V and J ends were trimmed by 1 base and 8 bases, with 8 bases remaining between them. CDR3 region: CASSLERGEAFF. In DNA, the CDR3 is TGTGCCAGCAGCTTAGAGCGGGGCGAAGCTTTCTTT.